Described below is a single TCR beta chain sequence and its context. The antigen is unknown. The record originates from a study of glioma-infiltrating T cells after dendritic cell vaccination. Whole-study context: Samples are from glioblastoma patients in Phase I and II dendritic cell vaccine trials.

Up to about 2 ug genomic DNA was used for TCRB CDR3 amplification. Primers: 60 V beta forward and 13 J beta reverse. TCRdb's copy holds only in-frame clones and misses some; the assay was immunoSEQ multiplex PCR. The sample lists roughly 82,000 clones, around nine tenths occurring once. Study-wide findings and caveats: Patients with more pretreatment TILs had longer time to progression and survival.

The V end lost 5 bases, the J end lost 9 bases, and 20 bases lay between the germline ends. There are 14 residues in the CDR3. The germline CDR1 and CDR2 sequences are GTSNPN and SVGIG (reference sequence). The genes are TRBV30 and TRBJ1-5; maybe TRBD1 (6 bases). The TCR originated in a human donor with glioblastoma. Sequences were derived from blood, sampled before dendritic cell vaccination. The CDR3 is CAWGGSTGLRPQHF. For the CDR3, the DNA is TGTGCCTGGGGGGGATCCACAGGGCTTCGGCCCCAGCATTTT.